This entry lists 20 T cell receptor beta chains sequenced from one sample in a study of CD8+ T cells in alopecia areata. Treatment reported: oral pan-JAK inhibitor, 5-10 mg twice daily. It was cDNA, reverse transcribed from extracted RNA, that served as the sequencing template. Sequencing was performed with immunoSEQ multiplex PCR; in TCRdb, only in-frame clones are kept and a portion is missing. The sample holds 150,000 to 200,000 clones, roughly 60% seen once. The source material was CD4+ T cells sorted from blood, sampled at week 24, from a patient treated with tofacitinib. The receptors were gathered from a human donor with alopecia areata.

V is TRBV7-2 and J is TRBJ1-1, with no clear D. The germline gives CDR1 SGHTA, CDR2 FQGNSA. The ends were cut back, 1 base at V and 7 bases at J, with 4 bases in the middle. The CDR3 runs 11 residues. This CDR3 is CASSLGVEAFF. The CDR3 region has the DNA TGTGCCAGCAGCTTAGGGGTTGAAGCTTTCTTT.

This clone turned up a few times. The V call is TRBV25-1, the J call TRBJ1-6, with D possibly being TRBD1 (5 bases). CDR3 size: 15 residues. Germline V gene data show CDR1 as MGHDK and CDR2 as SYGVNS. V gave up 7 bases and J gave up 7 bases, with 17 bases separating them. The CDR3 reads CASNPSGHPNSPLHF. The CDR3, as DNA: TGTGCCAGCAATCCATCAGGACATCCGAATTCACCCCTCCACTTT.

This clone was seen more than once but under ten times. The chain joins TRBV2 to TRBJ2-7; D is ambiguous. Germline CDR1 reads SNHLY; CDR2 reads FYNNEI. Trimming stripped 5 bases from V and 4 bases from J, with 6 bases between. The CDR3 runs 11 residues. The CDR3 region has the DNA TGTGCCAGCAGTAGGGATTACGAGCAGTACTTC. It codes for CASSRDYEQYF.

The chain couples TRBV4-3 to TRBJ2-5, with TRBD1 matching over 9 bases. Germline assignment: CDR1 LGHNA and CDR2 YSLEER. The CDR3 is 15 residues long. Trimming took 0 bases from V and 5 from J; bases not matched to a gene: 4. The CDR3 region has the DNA TGCGCCAGCAGCCAAGACTACAGGGGGCAGGAGACCCAGTACTTC. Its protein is CASSQDYRGQETQYF.

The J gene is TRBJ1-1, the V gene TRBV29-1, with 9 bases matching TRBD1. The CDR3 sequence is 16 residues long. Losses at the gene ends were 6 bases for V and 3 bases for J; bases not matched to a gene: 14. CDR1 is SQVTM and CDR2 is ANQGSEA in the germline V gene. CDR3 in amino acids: CSVGYPSRQGDTEAFF. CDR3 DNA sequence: TGCAGCGTCGGATACCCCTCGAGACAGGGGGACACTGAAGCTTTCTTT.

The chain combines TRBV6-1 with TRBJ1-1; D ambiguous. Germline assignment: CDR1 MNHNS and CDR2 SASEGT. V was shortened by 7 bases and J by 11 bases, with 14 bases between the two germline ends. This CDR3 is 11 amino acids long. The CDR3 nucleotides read TGTGCCAGCAAAAGGGAGGATTGGGCTTTCTTT. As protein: CASKREDWAFF.

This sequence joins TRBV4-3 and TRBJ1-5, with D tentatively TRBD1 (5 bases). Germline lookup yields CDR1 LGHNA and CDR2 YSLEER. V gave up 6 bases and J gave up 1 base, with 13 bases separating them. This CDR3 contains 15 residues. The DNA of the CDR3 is TGCGCCAGCAGGCAAACTAGGACAAGCAATCAGCCCCAGCATTTT. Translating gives CASRQTRTSNQPQHF.

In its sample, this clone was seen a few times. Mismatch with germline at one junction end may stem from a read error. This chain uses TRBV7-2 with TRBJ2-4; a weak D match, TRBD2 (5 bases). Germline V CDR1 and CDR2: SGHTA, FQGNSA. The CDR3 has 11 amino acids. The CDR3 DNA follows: TGTGCCAGCAGCTCGCCGGGATCACAGAGATTC. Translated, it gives CASSSPGSQRF.

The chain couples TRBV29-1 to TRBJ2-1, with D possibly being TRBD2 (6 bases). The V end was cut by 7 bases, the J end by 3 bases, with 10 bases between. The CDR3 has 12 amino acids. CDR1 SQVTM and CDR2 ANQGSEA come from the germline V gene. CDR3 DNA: TGCAGCGGGGAGGCTGGCTACAATGAGCAGTTCTTC. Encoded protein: CSGEAGYNEQFF.

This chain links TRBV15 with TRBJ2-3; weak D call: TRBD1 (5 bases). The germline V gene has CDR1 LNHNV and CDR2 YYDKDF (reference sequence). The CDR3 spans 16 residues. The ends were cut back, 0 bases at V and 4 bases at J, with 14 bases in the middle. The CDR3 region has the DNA TGTGCCACCAGCAGAGATGGTACAGGACCAGCAGATACGCAGTATTTT. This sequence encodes CATSRDGTGPADTQYF.

The CDR3 sequence is CATSRSDRSPLHF. The CDR3 region has the DNA TGTGCCACCAGCCGATCGGACAGGTCACCCCTCCACTTT. The J gene is TRBJ1-6, the V gene TRBV15; 7 bases are shared with TRBD1. J lost 10 bases, V lost 5 bases, and 5 bases had no gene match. The CDR3 runs 13 residues. The germline V gene encodes CDR1 LNHNV and CDR2 YYDKDF (reference sequence).

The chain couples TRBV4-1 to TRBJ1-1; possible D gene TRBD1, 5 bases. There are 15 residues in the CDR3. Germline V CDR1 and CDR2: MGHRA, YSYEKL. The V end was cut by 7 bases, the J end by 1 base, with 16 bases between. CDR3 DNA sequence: TGCGCCAGCACCCTATCCGGGGGAGCGAACACTGAAGCTTTCTTT. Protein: CASTLSGGANTEAFF.

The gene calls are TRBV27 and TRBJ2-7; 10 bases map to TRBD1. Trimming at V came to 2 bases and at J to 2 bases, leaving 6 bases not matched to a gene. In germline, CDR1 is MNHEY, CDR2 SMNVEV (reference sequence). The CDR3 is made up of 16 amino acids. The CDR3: CASSLGGGTGAYEQYF. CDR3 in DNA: TGTGCCAGCAGTTTAGGAGGGGGGACAGGGGCCTACGAGCAGTACTTC.

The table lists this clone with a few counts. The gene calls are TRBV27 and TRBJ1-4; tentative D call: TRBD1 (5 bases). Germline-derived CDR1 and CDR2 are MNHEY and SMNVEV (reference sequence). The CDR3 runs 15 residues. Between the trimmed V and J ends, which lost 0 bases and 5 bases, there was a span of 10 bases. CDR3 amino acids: CASSLSWRQNEKLFF. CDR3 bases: TGTGCCAGCAGTTTATCGTGGAGACAGAATGAAAAACTGTTTTTT.

The CDR3 loop is CASSVGTVQETQYF. The CDR3 nucleotides are TGTGCCAGCAGCGTAGGGACAGTTCAAGAGACCCAGTACTTC. J is TRBJ2-5 and V is TRBV9; possibly TRBD1 for D (6 bases). The CDR3 extends over 14 amino acids. The V end lost 0 bases, the J end lost 2 bases, and 8 bases lay between the germline ends. CDR1 is SGDLS, CDR2 YYNGEE, per germline. The whole variable domain, filled in from reference TRBV9 and TRBJ2-5, reads DSGVTQTPKHLITATGQRVTLRCSPRSGDLSVYWYQQSLDQGLQFLIQYYNGEERAKGNILERFSAQQFPDLHSELNLSSLELGDSALYFCASSVGTVQETQYFGPGTRLLVL.

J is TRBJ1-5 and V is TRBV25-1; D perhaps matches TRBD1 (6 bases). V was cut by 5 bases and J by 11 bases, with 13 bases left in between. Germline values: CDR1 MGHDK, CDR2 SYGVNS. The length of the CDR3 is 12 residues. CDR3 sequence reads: CASSLGSGAQHF. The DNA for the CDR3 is TGTGCCAGCAGTTTGGGGTCAGGGGCCCAGCATTTT. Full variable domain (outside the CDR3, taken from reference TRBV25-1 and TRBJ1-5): EADIYQTPRYLVIGTGKKITLECSQTMGHDKMYWYQQDPGMELHLIHYSYGVNSTEKGDLSSESTVSRIRTEHFPLTLESARPSHTSQYLCASSLGSGAQHFGDGTRLSIL.

CDR3 amino acids: CASSAYGGSTDTQYF. The CDR3 nucleotides read TGTGCCAGCAGCGCGTACGGGGGGAGCACAGATACGCAGTATTTT. The chain combines TRBV9 with TRBJ2-3; the match to TRBD2 covers 7 bases. Germline CDR1 SGDLS, CDR2 YYNGEE. The CDR3 has 15 residues. Trimming cost V 3 bases and J 0 bases; bases outside gene matches: 4. The whole variable domain, filled in from reference TRBV9 and TRBJ2-3, reads DSGVTQTPKHLITATGQRVTLRCSPRSGDLSVYWYQQSLDQGLQFLIQYYNGEERAKGNILERFSAQQFPDLHSELNLSSLELGDSALYFCASSAYGGSTDTQYFGPGTRLTVL.

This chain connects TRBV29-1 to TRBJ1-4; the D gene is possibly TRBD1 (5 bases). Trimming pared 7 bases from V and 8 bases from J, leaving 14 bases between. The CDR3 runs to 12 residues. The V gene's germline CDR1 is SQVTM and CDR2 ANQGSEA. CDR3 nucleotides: TGCAGCGGCCGGGACTGGGGGGAAAAACTGTTTTTT. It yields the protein CSGRDWGEKLFF.

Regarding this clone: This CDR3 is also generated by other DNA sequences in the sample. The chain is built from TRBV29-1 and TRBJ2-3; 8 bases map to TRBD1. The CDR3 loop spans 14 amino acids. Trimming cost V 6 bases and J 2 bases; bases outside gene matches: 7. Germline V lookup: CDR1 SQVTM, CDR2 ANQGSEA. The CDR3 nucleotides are TGCAGCGTAGCGACAGGGGCGGTCACAGATACGCAGTATTTT. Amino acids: CSVATGAVTDTQYF.

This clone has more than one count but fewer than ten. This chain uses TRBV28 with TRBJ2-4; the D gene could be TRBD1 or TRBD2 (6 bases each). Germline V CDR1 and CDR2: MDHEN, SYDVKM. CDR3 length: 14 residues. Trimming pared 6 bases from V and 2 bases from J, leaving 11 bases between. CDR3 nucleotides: TGTGCCAGCAGCGGAGGGGGGTCCAAAAACATTCAGTACTTC. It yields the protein CASSGGGSKNIQYF.